This TCR beta chain was documented in a study of patients and donors after allogeneic stem cell transplantation. Trimming stripped 2 bases from V and 8 bases from J, with 25 bases between. The CDR3 spans 18 residues. There are a few counts of this clonotype. TCRdb called the RT-PCR reads again in MiXCR, with one record for every CDR3 protein. The table records 9,000 to 15,000 distinct CDR3 sequences, under 30% of them present only once. The rearrangement joins TRBV12-3 or TRBV12-4 to TRBJ2-1; unclear D gene. The receptor was derived from a human donor who was either an allogeneic HSCT recipient or a stem cell or donor lymphocyte infusion donor (not recorded which). It is not recorded whose cells these are; they may come from a transplant donor. The source material was blood, either unsorted or a sorted T cell fraction (not recorded which). The CDR3 coding sequence is TGTGCCAGCAGTTTAAGCCCGTGGCCCCCGATCACTATGGATGAGCAGTTCTTC. This codes for CASSLSPWPPITMDEQFF.